The 9 T cell receptor beta chains in this list originate from one sample, sequenced in a study of identical twins. TCRdb processed the 5' RACE reads anew with MiXCR; each CDR3 protein has one entry. There are fewer than 650,000 distinct CDR3 sequences in the sample; around a tenth occur only once, and under 3% lies in the top ten. This sample also appeared in a second study, on yellow fever vaccine responses in identical twins.

Sequenced input: PBMCs. The receptors were sampled from a woman aged 18 to 35 in good health.

In its sample, this clonotype was seen a few times. The chain is built from TRBV9 and TRBJ2-1, with TRBD2 identical over 8 bases. There are 18 residues in the CDR3. Trimming cost V 3 bases and J 6 bases; bases outside gene matches: 17. Looked up from germline, CDR1 is SGDLS and CDR2 is YYNGEE. The CDR3 nucleotides are TGTGCCAGCAGCGCATCTAGCCGTCCGGGACTAGAAGGCAATGAGCAGTTCTTC. Amino acids: CASSASSRPGLEGNEQFF.

The V call is TRBV10-1, the J call TRBJ1-1; D is unclear. Trimming removed 4 bases from V and 0 bases from J, with 6 bases in between. Germline loops: CDR1 WNHNN, CDR2 SYGVQD (reference sequence). This CDR3 is built from 13 residues. Written as DNA, the CDR3 is TGCGCCAGCAGTGCACAGATGAACACTGAAGCTTTCTTT. Amino acids: CASSAQMNTEAFF.

This clonotype was found a few times. This chain uses TRBV9 with TRBJ2-1; 9 bases agree with TRBD1. This CDR3 spans 15 amino acids. After removal of 2 bases from V and 5 bases from J, the junction contained 5 bases not matched to a gene. Germline CDR1 reads SGDLS; CDR2 reads YYNGEE. The CDR3 region is CASSVRDRVDNEQFF. The CDR3 nucleotides read TGTGCCAGCAGCGTCCGGGACAGGGTGGACAATGAGCAGTTCTTC.

Many counts were recorded for this clonotype. CDR3 residues: CSAQPPDRLSGANVLTF. The CDR3 DNA is TGCAGTGCCCAGCCCCCAGACAGGCTCTCTGGGGCCAACGTCCTGACTTTC. The chain employs TRBV20-1 and TRBJ2-6, with D perhaps matching TRBD1 (6 bases). The CDR3 runs 17 residues. The V gene lost 6 bases and the J gene lost 0 bases, with 18 bases spanning the gap. Germline V gene sequence: CDR1 DFQATT, CDR2 SNEGSKA (reference sequence).

This clonotype was picked up a small number of times. The CDR3 bases are TGTGCCAGCAGCAGGGGGCTAGCGGGGGGGCACAATGAGCAGTTCTTC. This codes for CASSRGLAGGHNEQFF. The rearrangement links TRBV11-1 to TRBJ2-1; 12 nucleotides line up with TRBD2. CDR3 length equals 16 residues. V was pared by 5 bases and J by 5 bases, with 7 bases of the junction left unmatched. The V gene's germline CDR1 is SGHAT and CDR2 FQDESV (reference sequence).

A few counts support this clonotype. This chain joins TRBV2 and TRBJ2-5; D not certain. The germline V gene encodes CDR1 SNHLY and CDR2 FYNNEI. The CDR3 is 16 residues long. Trimming left V 7 bases short and J 1 base short, with 19 bases between. CDR3 in amino acids: CASIKNGFGVQETQYF. As DNA, the CDR3 is TGTGCCAGCATAAAAAATGGGTTCGGAGTCCAAGAGACCCAGTACTTC.

This clonotype was seen ten or more times. This chain uses TRBV20-1 with TRBJ2-2; D possibly corresponds to TRBD2 (5 bases). This CDR3 has 13 amino acids. The V gene's germline CDR1 is DFQATT and CDR2 SNEGSKA (reference sequence). The V and J ends lost 6 bases and 7 bases respectively, with 15 bases between them. CDR3 DNA sequence: TGCAGTGCCGAGGGTTCCCGTGGCGGGGAGCTGTTTTTT. Residues: CSAEGSRGGELFF.

V and J are TRBV19 and TRBJ2-3; TRBD2 might be the D (6 bases). Germline V lookup: CDR1 LNHDA, CDR2 SQIVND (reference sequence). V lost 5 bases and J 10 bases, leaving 19 bases between the germline ends. The CDR3 has 14 amino acids. The CDR3 DNA sequence: TGTGCCAGTAGTCCCATGCGGGACTCCAGGGCGCAGTATTTT. This gives the protein CASSPMRDSRAQYF.

This chain connects TRBV28 to TRBJ2-7, with TRBD2 identical over 10 bases. Germline CDR1 and CDR2: MDHEN and SYDVKM. V lost 6 bases, J lost 5 bases, and 10 bases stayed unmatched. This CDR3 spans 15 amino acids. The CDR3 spells CASSYPSGRAHEQYF. CDR3 nucleotide sequence: TGTGCCAGCAGCTATCCCAGCGGGAGGGCCCACGAGCAGTACTTC.